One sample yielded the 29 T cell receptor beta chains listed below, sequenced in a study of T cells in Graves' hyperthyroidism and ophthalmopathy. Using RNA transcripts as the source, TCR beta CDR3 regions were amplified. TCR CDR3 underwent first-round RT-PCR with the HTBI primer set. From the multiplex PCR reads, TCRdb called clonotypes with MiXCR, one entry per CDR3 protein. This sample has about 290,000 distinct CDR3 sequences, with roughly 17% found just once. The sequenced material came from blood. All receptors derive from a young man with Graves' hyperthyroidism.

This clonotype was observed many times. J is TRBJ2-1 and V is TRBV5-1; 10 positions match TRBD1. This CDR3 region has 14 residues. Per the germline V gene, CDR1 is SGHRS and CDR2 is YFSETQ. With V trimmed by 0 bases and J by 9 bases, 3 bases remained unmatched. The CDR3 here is CASSLGQGAGEQFF. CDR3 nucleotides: TGCGCCAGCAGCTTGGGACAGGGGGCTGGTGAGCAGTTCTTC.

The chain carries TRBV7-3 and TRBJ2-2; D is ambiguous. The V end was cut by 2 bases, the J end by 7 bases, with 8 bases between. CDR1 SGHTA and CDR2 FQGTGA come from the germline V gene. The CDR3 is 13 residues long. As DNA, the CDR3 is TGTGCCAGCAGCTTAGCTACTAACGGGGAGCTGTTTTTT. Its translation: CASSLATNGELFF.

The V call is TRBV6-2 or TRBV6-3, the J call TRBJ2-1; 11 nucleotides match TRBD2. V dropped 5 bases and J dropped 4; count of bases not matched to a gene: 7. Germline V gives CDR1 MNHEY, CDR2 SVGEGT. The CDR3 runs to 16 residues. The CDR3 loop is CASSGVAGGRYNEQFF. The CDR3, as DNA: TGTGCCAGCAGTGGGGTAGCGGGAGGGCGTTACAATGAGCAGTTCTTC.

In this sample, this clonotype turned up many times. This CDR3 reads CASSWLAGGGHYEQYF. The DNA of the CDR3 is TGTGCCAGCAGCTGGCTAGCGGGAGGGGGACACTACGAGCAGTACTTC. The gene calls are TRBV7-9 and TRBJ2-7; 12 nucleotides agree with TRBD2. This CDR3 has 16 amino acids. V shed 4 bases and J 3 bases; nucleotides not matched to a gene: 7. Germline V lookup: CDR1 SEHNR, CDR2 FQNEAQ (reference sequence).

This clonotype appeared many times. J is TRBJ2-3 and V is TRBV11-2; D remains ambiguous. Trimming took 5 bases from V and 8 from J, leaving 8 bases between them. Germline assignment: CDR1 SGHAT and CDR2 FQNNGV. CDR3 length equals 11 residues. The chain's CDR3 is CASSLQATQYF. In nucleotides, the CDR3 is TGTGCCAGCAGCCTCCAGGCTACGCAGTATTTT.

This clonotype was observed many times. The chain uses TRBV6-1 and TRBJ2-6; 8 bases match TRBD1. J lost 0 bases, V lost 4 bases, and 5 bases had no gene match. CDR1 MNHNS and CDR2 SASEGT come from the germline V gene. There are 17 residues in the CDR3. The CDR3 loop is CASSATGVNSGANVLTF. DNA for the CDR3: TGTGCCAGCAGTGCGACAGGGGTCAACTCTGGGGCCAACGTCCTGACTTTC.

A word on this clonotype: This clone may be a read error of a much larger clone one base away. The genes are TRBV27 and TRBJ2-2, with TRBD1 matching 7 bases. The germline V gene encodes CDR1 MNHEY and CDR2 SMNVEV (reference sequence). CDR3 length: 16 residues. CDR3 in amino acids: CTSSNRQGANTGELFF. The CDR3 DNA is TGTACCAGCAGTAATCGACAGGGAGCTAACACCGGGGAGCTGTTTTTT.

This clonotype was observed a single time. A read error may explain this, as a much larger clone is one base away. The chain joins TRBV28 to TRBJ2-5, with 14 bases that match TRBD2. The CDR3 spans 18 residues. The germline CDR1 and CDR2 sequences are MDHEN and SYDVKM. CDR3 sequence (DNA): TGTGCCTGCAGTTTATCCAGAGGACTAGCGGGAGGTAGAGAGACCCAGTACTTC. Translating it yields CACSLSRGLAGGRETQYF.

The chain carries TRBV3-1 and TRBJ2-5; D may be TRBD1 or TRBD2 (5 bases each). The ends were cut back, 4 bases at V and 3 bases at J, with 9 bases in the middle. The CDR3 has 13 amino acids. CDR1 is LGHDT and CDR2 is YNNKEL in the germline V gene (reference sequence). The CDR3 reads CASSLGTKETQYF. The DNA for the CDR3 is TGTGCCAGCAGCCTCGGGACCAAAGAGACCCAGTACTTC.

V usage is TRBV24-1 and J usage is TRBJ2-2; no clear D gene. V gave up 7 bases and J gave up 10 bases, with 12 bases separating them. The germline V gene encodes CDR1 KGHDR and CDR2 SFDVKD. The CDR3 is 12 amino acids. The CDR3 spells CATSPLDVELFF. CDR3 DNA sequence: TGTGCCACCAGCCCCTTGGACGTGGAGCTGTTTTTT.

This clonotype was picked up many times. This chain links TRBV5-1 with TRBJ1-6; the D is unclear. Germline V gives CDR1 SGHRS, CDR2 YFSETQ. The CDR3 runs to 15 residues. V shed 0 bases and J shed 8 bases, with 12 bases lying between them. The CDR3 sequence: CASSLERPAYSPLHF. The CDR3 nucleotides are TGCGCCAGCAGCTTGGAGCGGCCGGCTTATTCACCCCTCCACTTT.

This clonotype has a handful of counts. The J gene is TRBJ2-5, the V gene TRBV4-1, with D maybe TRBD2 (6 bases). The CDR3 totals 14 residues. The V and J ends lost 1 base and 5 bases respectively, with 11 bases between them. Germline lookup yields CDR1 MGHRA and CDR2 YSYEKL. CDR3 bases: TGCGCCAGCAGCCAAGGGGGGACTGGGGAGACCCAGTACTTC. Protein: CASSQGGTGETQYF.

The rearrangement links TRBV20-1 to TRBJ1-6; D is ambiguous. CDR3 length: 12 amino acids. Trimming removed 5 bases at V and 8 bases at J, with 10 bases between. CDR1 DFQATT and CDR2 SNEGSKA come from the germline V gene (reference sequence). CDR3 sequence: CSAEGLDSPLHF. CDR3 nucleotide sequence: TGCAGTGCTGAGGGTTTGGATTCACCCCTCCACTTT.

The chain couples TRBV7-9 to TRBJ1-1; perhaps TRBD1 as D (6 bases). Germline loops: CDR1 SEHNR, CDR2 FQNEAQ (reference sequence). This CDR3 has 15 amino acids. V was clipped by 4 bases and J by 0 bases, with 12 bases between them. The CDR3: CASSSGQPMNTEAFF. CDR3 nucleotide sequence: TGTGCCAGCAGCTCAGGACAGCCCATGAACACTGAAGCTTTCTTT.

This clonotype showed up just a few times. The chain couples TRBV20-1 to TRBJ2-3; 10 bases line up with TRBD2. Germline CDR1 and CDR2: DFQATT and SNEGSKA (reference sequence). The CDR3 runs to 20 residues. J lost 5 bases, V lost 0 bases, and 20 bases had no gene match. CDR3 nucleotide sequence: TGCAGTGCTAGAGATGGGAGTAGCTGGATCCTAGCGGGAGTAGAAGATACGCAGTATTTT. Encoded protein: CSARDGSSWILAGVEDTQYF.

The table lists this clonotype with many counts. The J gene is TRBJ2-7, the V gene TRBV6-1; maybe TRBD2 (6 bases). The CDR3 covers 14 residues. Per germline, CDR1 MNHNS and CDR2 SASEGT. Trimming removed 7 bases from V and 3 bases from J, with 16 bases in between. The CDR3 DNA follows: TGTGCCAGCACACTGCATGGGGGGAACTACGAGCAGTACTTC. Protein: CASTLHGGNYEQYF.

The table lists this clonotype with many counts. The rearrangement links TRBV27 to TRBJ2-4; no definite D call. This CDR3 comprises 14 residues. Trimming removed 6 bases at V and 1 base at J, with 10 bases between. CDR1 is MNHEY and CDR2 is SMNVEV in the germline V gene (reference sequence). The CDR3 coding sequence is TGTGCCAGCAGCAAGATGGCGGCCAAAAACATTCAGTACTTC. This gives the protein CASSKMAAKNIQYF.

DNA of the CDR3: TGTGCCAGCAGCCACGGATTAAAGGGGTACACTGAAGCTTTCTTT. Amino acids: CASSHGLKGYTEAFF. V usage is TRBV3-1 and J usage is TRBJ1-1; the D gene is possibly TRBD1 (5 bases). Germline CDR1 LGHDT, CDR2 YNNKEL (reference sequence). This CDR3 has 15 amino acids. The V end was cut by 3 bases, the J end by 3 bases, with 14 bases between.

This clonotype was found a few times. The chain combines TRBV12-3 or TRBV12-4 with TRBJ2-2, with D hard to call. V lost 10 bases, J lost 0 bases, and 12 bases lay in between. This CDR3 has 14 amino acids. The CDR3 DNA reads TGTGCCACCCTAGGGTCCCCGAACACCGGGGAGCTGTTTTTT. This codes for CATLGSPNTGELFF.

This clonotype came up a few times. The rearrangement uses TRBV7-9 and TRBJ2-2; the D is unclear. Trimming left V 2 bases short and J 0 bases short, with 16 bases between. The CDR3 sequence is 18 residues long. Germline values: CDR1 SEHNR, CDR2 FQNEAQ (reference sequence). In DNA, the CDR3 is TGTGCCAGCAGCTTATTCCGGGCTGACCGAGCGAACACCGGGGAGCTGTTTTTT. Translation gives CASSLFRADRANTGELFF.

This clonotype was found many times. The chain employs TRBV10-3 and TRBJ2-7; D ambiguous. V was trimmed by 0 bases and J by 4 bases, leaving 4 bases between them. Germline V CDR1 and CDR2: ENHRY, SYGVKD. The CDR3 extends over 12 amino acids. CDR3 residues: CAISESSYEQYF. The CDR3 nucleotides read TGTGCCATCAGTGAGTCAAGTTACGAGCAGTACTTC.

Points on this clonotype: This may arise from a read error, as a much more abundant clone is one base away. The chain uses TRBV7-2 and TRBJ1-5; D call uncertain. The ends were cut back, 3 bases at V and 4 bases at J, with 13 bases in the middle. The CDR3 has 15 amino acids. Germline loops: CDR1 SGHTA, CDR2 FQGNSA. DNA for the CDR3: TGTGCCAGCAGCTTCACAGAACTTAGAAATCAGCCCCAGCATTTT. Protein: CASSFTELRNQPQHF.

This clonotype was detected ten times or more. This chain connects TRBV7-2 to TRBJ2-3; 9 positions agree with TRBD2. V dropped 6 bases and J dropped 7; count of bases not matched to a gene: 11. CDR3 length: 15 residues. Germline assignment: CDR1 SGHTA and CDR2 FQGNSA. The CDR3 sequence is CASRLSAGGPNTQYF. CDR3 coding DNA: TGTGCCAGCAGACTGTCAGCGGGAGGCCCCAATACGCAGTATTTT.

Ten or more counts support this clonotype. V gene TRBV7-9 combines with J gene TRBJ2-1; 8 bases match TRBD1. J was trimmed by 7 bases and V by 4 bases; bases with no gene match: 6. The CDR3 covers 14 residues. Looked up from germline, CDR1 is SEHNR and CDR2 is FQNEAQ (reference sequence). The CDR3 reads CASSSTGARNEQFF. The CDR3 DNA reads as TGTGCCAGCAGCTCGACAGGGGCGCGTAATGAGCAGTTCTTC.

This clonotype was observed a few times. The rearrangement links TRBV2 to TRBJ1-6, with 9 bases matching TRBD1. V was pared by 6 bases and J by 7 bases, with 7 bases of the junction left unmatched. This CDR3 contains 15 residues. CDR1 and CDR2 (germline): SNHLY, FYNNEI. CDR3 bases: TGTGCCAGCAGATGGGGACAGGGTGGAAATTCACCCCTCCACTTT. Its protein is CASRWGQGGNSPLHF. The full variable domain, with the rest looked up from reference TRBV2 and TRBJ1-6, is EPEVTQTPSHQVTQMGQEVILRCVPISNHLYFYWYRQILGQKVEFLVSFYNNEISEKSEIFDDQFSVERPDGSNFTLKIRSTKLEDSAMYFCASRWGQGGNSPLHFGNGTRLTVT.

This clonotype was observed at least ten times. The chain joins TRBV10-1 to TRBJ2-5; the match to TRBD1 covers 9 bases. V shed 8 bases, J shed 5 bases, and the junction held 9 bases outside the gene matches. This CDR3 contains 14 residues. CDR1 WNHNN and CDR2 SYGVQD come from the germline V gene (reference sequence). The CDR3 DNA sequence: TGCGCCAGCGCACGGACAGGGGATGGGGAGACCCAGTACTTC. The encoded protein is CASARTGDGETQYF.

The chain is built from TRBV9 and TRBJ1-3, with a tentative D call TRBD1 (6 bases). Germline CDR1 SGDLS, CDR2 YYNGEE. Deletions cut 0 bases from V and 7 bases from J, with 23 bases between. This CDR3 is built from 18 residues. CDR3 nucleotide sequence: TGTGCCAGCAGCGTAGATACAGGGCCTCTCTCTCTTTGGAACACCATATATTTT. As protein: CASSVDTGPLSLWNTIYF. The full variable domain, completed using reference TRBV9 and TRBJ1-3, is DSGVTQTPKHLITATGQRVTLRCSPRSGDLSVYWYQQSLDQGLQFLIQYYNGEERAKGNILERFSAQQFPDLHSELNLSSLELGDSALYFCASSVDTGPLSLWNTIYFGEGSWLTVV.

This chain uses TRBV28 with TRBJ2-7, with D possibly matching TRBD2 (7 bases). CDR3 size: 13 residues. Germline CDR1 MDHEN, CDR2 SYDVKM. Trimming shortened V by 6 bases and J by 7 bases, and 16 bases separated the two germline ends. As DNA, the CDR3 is TGTGCCAGCAGAATCGGACTAGACAGGGAGCAGTACTTC. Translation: CASRIGLDREQYF.

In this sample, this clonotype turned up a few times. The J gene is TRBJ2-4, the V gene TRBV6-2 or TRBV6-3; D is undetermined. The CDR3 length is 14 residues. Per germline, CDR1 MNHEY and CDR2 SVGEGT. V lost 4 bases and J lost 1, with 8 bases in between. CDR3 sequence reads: CASSSVPAKNIQYF. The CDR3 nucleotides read TGTGCCAGCAGTTCCGTCCCGGCCAAAAACATTCAGTACTTC.